The present entry profiles one T cell receptor (beta chain) with its context. There are 12 residues in the CDR3. Germline-derived CDR1 and CDR2 are SEHNR and FQNEAQ (reference sequence). V was pared by 6 bases and J by 3 bases, with 8 bases between. The sample comes from a study of blood T cell repertoires in COVID-19. The repertoire was sequenced with immunoSEQ multiplex PCR; TCRdb's copy has only in-frame clones and lacks some. The data show about 170,000 clones, less than 85% seen once. The sequenced sample was peripheral blood. This chain connects TRBV7-9 to TRBJ1-1; D ambiguous. The clonotype originates from a woman aged 40 to 49 with COVID-19, enrolled during active disease. The CDR3 is CASRESDTEAFF. As DNA, the CDR3 is TGTGCCAGCAGGGAGTCAGACACTGAAGCTTTCTTT.